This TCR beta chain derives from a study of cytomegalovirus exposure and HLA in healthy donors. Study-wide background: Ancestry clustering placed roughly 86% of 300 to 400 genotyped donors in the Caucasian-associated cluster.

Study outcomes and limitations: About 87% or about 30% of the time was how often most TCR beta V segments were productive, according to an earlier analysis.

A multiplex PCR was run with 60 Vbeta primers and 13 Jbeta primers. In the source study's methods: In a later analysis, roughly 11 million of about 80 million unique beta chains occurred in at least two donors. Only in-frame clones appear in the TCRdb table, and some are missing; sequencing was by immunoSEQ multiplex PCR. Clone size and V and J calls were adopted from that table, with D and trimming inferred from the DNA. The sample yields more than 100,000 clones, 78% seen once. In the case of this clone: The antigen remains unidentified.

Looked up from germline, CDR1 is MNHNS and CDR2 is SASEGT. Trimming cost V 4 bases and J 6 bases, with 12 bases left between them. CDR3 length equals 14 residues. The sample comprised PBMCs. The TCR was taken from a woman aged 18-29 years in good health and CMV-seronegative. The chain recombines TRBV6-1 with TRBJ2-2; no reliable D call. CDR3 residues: CASSVTPVAGELFF. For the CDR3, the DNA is TGTGCCAGCAGTGTCACCCCAGTCGCCGGGGAGCTGTTTTTT.